This TCR beta chain was sequenced during a study of cytomegalovirus exposure and HLA in healthy donors (dated by TCRdb to 2016 to 2017). Some background on the complete study: The roughly 650 repertoires of the first cohort and the roughly 120 validation repertoires were produced on the same platform, according to a later analysis. The aim of the study was to test whether cataloging public T cell receptors could identify signatures of past pathogen exposure. A separate validation cohort of more than 100 different subjects was used in addition to the approximately 700-subject first cohort. The study combined high-throughput TCR immunosequencing, statistical association of individual TCRs with disease status, and machine learning to predict cytomegalovirus infection status. Overall results and qualifications from the work: Of the cluster scores, 90% to 95% were above 0 in a later analysis, which found that TCRs clustered in the first cohort also tended to co-occur in the 110 or so validation repertoires. In vitro tests confirmed that three of the cytomegalovirus-associated TCR beta chains recognize cytomegalovirus antigens. The validation cohort had no HLA typing available for a later analysis, so co-occurrence within that cohort was assessed over all 120 or so repertoires. According to the authors, the approach could potentially be generalized to other disease states and immunological phenotypes. In the study, around 160 TCR beta chains were listed as associated with cytomegalovirus. While some public TCRs were present in many individuals, most TCR sequences turned up only very rarely across donors. The classifier was reported to diagnose cytomegalovirus status with high specificity and sensitivity in both the original cohort and the validation cohort.

Details on this clone: This receptor's antigen is unknown. The sample holds no much larger clone one base away, and base qualities are not on file.

The donors belonged to the validation cohort of about 130 subjects, which was separate from the approximately 700-subject first cohort. V trim: 0 bases; J trim: 0 bases; unmatched bases: 14. Measured from the cysteine to the phenylalanine, the CDR3 is 20 residues long. Just the 60-base CDR3 DNA is kept, in frame starting at base 1. From a lookup of the germline V gene, CDR1 and CDR2 are MGHRA and YSYEKL. The receptor library was made with the immunoSEQ multiplex PCR assay. Turning to the authors' computational methods: A statistical classification framework was built to diagnose cytomegalovirus status from the catalog of TCR beta chain sequences. TCRdb stores this immuneACCESS table with in-frame sequences only. Part of the clones is absent; in the studies checked, under half of the shortfall reflects unresolved V genes, and no reason is known for the rest. V, J and clone size were drawn from that table, and D and trimming were deduced from the DNA. In all, the sample holds 160,000 or so clones, and around nine tenths of those were seen once. Approximately 3.1% of the sample goes to the ten largest clones.

Recombination linked TRBV4-1 to TRBJ2-3; 8 nucleotides in the junction match TRBD2. The TCR sequence derives from a man between 18 and 29 years old in good health and CMV-seronegative. The sequenced material came from PBMCs. The bases are TGCGCCAGCAGCCAAGATAGAGGGACCCTAGCGGGTGCGAGCACAGATACGCAGTATTTT. Its translation reads: CASSQDRGTLAGASTDTQYF.